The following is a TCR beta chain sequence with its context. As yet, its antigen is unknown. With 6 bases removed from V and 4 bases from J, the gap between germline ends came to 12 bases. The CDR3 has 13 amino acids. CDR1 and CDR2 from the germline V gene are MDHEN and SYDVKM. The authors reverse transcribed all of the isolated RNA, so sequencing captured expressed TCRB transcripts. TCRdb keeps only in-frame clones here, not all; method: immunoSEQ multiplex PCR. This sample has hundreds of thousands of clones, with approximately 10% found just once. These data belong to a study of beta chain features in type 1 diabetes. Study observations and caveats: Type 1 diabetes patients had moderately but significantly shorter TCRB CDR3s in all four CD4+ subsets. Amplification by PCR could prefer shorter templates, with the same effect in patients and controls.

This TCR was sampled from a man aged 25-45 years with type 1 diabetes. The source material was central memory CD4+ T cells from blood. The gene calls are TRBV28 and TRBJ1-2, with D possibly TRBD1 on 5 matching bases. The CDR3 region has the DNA TGTGCCAGCAGGGTTACAGGCGTCTATGGCTACACCTTC. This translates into CASRVTGVYGYTF.